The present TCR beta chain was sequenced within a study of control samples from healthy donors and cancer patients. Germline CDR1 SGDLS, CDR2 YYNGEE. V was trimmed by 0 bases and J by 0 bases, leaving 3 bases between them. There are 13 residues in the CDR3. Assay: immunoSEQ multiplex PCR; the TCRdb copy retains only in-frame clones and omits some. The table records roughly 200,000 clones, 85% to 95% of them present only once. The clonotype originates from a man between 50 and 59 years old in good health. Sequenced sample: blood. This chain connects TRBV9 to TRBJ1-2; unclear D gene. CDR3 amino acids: CASSVEANYGYTF. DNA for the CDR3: TGTGCCAGCAGCGTAGAGGCTAACTATGGCTACACCTTC.